Listed below are T cell receptor beta chains from one sample, sequenced in a study of blood T cell repertoires in COVID-19. Sequencing was performed with immunoSEQ multiplex PCR; in TCRdb, only in-frame clones are kept and a portion is missing. The sample records a few hundred thousand clones, about 87% being singletons. What was sequenced was PBMCs or T cells enriched from blood (not recorded which). The receptor source for this set is a young man who had recovered from COVID-19. Both conserved end residues are part of each CDR3. D genes are given only for firm matches. For some rows the clone size is stated as once, few or many, or as a class when expanded; others skip it.

CDR3 protein: CASSLISDTEAFF
CDR3 DNA: TGTGCCAGCAGCTTAATCTCGGACACTGAAGCTTTCTTT
CDR3 length: 13
J gene: TRBJ1-1
V gene: TRBV7-9
clone size: -
D gene: -

CDR3 protein: CAWTEGRVAFF
CDR3 DNA: TGTGCCTGGACGGAGGGGCGGGTAGCTTTCTTT
CDR3 length: 11
J gene: TRBJ1-1
V gene: TRBV30
clone size: -
D gene: -

CDR3 protein: CASSENRVWEKLFF
CDR3 DNA: TGTGCCAGCTCAGAAAACAGGGTTTGGGAAAAACTGTTTTTT
CDR3 length: 14
J gene: TRBJ1-4
V gene: TRBV18
clone size: -
D gene: -

CDR3 protein: CASSLGDRGNYGYTF
CDR3 DNA: TGTGCCAGCAGCTTAGGCGACAGGGGCAACTATGGCTACACCTTC
CDR3 length: 15
J gene: TRBJ1-2
V gene: TRBV7-9
clone size: -
D gene: TRBD1

CDR3 protein: CASSLGGGNEKLFF
CDR3 DNA: TGTGCCAGCAGCTTAGGAGGGGGAAATGAAAAACTGTTTTTT
CDR3 length: 14
J gene: TRBJ1-4
V gene: TRBV7-6
clone size: -
D gene: -

CDR3 protein: CASSPWSAGNGYTF
CDR3 DNA: TGTGCCAGCAGCCCCTGGTCCGCGGGAAATGGCTACACCTTC
CDR3 length: 14
J gene: TRBJ1-2
V gene: TRBV27
clone size: many
D gene: -

CDR3 protein: CASSPRAGAHTDTQYF
CDR3 DNA: TGTGCCAGCAGTCCCCGCGCGGGAGCCCACACAGATACGCAGTATTTT
CDR3 length: 16
J gene: TRBJ2-3
V gene: TRBV28
clone size: -
D gene: TRBD2

CDR3 protein: CASTRDRGTEQYF
CDR3 DNA: TGTGCCAGTACCCGGGACAGGGGTACCGAGCAGTACTTC
CDR3 length: 13
J gene: TRBJ2-7
V gene: TRBV5-4
clone size: once
D gene: TRBD1

CDR3 protein: CASSLGRGIDYEQYF
CDR3 DNA: TGCGCCAGCAGCTTGGGTAGGGGGATTGACTACGAGCAGTACTTC
CDR3 length: 15
J gene: TRBJ2-7
V gene: TRBV5-1
clone size: -
D gene: -

CDR3 protein: CASSLVRYRGGEQYF
CDR3 DNA: TGTGCCAGCAGCTTAGTCCGGTACAGGGGCGGGGAGCAGTACTTC
CDR3 length: 15
J gene: TRBJ2-7
V gene: TRBV11-2
clone size: -
D gene: TRBD1

CDR3 protein: CASSTRQPRDSPLHF
CDR3 DNA: TGTGCCAGCAGTACCCGACAGCCTCGGGATTCACCCCTCCACTTT
CDR3 length: 15
J gene: TRBJ1-6
V gene: TRBV6-5
clone size: -
D gene: -

CDR3 protein: CASNQGYGYTF
CDR3 DNA: TGTGCCAGCAATCAGGGTTATGGCTACACCTTC
CDR3 length: 11
J gene: TRBJ1-2
V gene: TRBV6-5
clone size: -
D gene: -

CDR3 protein: CASSPPGGYYGYTF
CDR3 DNA: TGTGCCAGCAGCCCCCCCGGGGGTTACTATGGCTACACCTTC
CDR3 length: 14
J gene: TRBJ1-2
V gene: TRBV11-2
clone size: -
D gene: -

CDR3 protein: CASSSRDRSNSPLHF
CDR3 DNA: TGTGCCAGCAGCTCCCGGGACAGATCTAATTCACCCCTCCACTTT
CDR3 length: 15
J gene: TRBJ1-6
V gene: TRBV7-8
clone size: -
D gene: TRBD1

CDR3 protein: CASSRQGAGELFF
CDR3 DNA: TGTGCCAGCAGTCGACAGGGCGCCGGGGAGCTGTTTTTT
CDR3 length: 13
J gene: TRBJ2-2
V gene: TRBV6-5
clone size: -
D gene: TRBD1

CDR3 protein: CASSVGTGNNEQFF
CDR3 DNA: TGTGCCAGCAGCGTAGGGACAGGGAACAATGAGCAGTTCTTC
CDR3 length: 14
J gene: TRBJ2-1
V gene: TRBV9
clone size: once
D gene: TRBD1

CDR3 protein: CASSPTGGLAGVRHGSYNEQFF
CDR3 DNA: TGTGCCAGCAGCCCCACCGGGGGACTAGCGGGAGTAAGACATGGCTCCTACAATGAGCAGTTCTTC
CDR3 length: 22
J gene: TRBJ2-1
V gene: TRBV7-8
clone size: -
D gene: TRBD2

CDR3 protein: CASSLETVRNTEAFF
CDR3 DNA: TGTGCCAGCAGCTTGGAGACAGTGCGGAACACTGAAGCTTTCTTT
CDR3 length: 15
J gene: TRBJ1-1
V gene: TRBV7-2
clone size: -
D gene: -

CDR3 protein: CASQNRGLGYGYTF
CDR3 DNA: TGTGCCAGCCAGAACAGGGGGCTAGGCTATGGCTACACCTTC
CDR3 length: 14
J gene: TRBJ1-2
V gene: TRBV10-3
clone size: -
D gene: TRBD1

CDR3 protein: CASSLSGQSYEQYF
CDR3 DNA: TGCGCCAGCAGCTTGTCGGGACAGTCCTACGAGCAGTACTTC
CDR3 length: 14
J gene: TRBJ2-7
V gene: TRBV5-1
clone size: -
D gene: TRBD1

CDR3 protein: CASSQEMAFQTGLQETQYF
CDR3 DNA: TGTGCCAGCAGCCAAGAAATGGCGTTTCAGACAGGCTTACAAGAGACCCAGTACTTC
CDR3 length: 19
J gene: TRBJ2-5
V gene: TRBV3-1/TRBV3-2
clone size: -
D gene: -

CDR3 protein: CASSLGSSGISDEQFF
CDR3 DNA: TGTGCCAGCAGCTTAGGAAGTAGCGGGATCAGCGATGAGCAGTTCTTC
CDR3 length: 16
J gene: TRBJ2-1
V gene: TRBV7-9
clone size: few
D gene: TRBD2

CDR3 protein: CASSVAAGVTGELFF
CDR3 DNA: TGTGCCAGCAGCGTAGCCGCGGGAGTAACCGGGGAGCTGTTTTTT
CDR3 length: 15
J gene: TRBJ2-2
V gene: TRBV9
clone size: -
D gene: TRBD2

CDR3 protein: CASSDTSGSIADTQYF
CDR3 DNA: TGTGCCAGCAGTGACACTAGCGGGAGTATCGCAGATACGCAGTATTTT
CDR3 length: 16
J gene: TRBJ2-3
V gene: TRBV9
clone size: -
D gene: TRBD2

CDR3 protein: CASSLLRDSNEKLFF
CDR3 DNA: TGTGCCAGCTCACTGCTTCGGGACAGCAATGAAAAACTGTTTTTT
CDR3 length: 15
J gene: TRBJ1-4
V gene: TRBV18
clone size: -
D gene: TRBD1

CDR3 protein: CASSEYASGATDTQYF
CDR3 DNA: TGTGCCAGCAGTGAATACGCTAGCGGGGCGACAGATACGCAGTATTTT
CDR3 length: 16
J gene: TRBJ2-3
V gene: TRBV25-1
clone size: once
D gene: TRBD2

CDR3 protein: CASSQEPTGLVAKNIQYF
CDR3 DNA: TGCGCCAGCAGCCAAGAACCGACAGGCTTGGTAGCCAAAAACATTCAGTACTTC
CDR3 length: 18
J gene: TRBJ2-4
V gene: TRBV4-1
clone size: once
D gene: -

CDR3 protein: CASSFRTSGGPYSYNEQFF
CDR3 DNA: TGTGCCAGCAGCTTCCGGACTAGCGGGGGGCCCTACTCCTACAATGAGCAGTTCTTC
CDR3 length: 19
J gene: TRBJ2-1
V gene: TRBV7-9
clone size: -
D gene: TRBD2

CDR3 protein: CASSQDVSSRYEQYF
CDR3 DNA: TGCGCCAGCAGCCAAGATGTTAGCTCGAGGTACGAGCAGTACTTC
CDR3 length: 15
J gene: TRBJ2-7
V gene: TRBV4-3
clone size: -
D gene: -

CDR3 protein: CASSLRGESNQPQHF
CDR3 DNA: TGTGCCAGCAGTTTACGGGGGGAAAGCAATCAGCCCCAGCATTTT
CDR3 length: 15
J gene: TRBJ1-5
V gene: TRBV27
clone size: -
D gene: -

CDR3 protein: CASSESTGAGNQPQHF
CDR3 DNA: TGTGCCAGCAGTGAGTCGACTGGGGCGGGCAATCAGCCCCAGCATTTT
CDR3 length: 16
J gene: TRBJ1-5
V gene: TRBV6-1
clone size: -
D gene: -

CDR3 protein: CASSYDGTVLPNEQFF
CDR3 DNA: TGTGCCAGCAGTTACGACGGGACAGTTTTGCCGAATGAGCAGTTCTTC
CDR3 length: 16
J gene: TRBJ2-1
V gene: TRBV6-5
clone size: -
D gene: TRBD1

CDR3 protein: CASSHLQDRGPFF
CDR3 DNA: TGTGCCAGCAGTCACCTCCAAGACAGGGGTCCGTTCTTC
CDR3 length: 13
J gene: TRBJ2-1
V gene: TRBV27
clone size: once
D gene: TRBD1

CDR3 protein: CATLPLGGLEQFF
CDR3 DNA: TGTGCCACCCTACCTTTGGGCGGACTAGAGCAGTTCTTC
CDR3 length: 13
J gene: TRBJ2-1
V gene: TRBV27
clone size: few
D gene: -

CDR3 protein: CASSPTGGNQPQHF
CDR3 DNA: TGCGCCAGCAGCCCAACAGGGGGCAATCAGCCCCAGCATTTT
CDR3 length: 14
J gene: TRBJ1-5
V gene: TRBV4-1
clone size: -
D gene: TRBD1

CDR3 protein: CASSLGGDNEKLFF
CDR3 DNA: TGTGCCAGCAGCTTAGGGGGCGATAATGAAAAACTGTTTTTT
CDR3 length: 14
J gene: TRBJ1-4
V gene: TRBV7-2
clone size: once
D gene: -

CDR3 protein: CASSLGRGLAGPYEQYF
CDR3 DNA: TGTGCCAGCAGCTTAGGGAGAGGACTAGCGGGACCCTACGAGCAGTACTTC
CDR3 length: 17
J gene: TRBJ2-7
V gene: TRBV7-8
clone size: -
D gene: TRBD2

CDR3 protein: CASSLVTMYTEAFF
CDR3 DNA: TGTGCCAGCAGCTTGGTCACAATGTACACTGAAGCTTTCTTT
CDR3 length: 14
J gene: TRBJ1-1
V gene: TRBV7-2
clone size: -
D gene: -

CDR3 protein: CASSPGGQSRDTQYF
CDR3 DNA: TGTGCCAGCTCACCAGGGGGACAGAGTAGAGATACGCAGTATTTT
CDR3 length: 15
J gene: TRBJ2-3
V gene: TRBV18
clone size: few
D gene: TRBD1

CDR3 protein: CASRRQGTTNEKLFF
CDR3 DNA: TGTGCCAGCAGACGACAGGGCACAACTAATGAAAAACTGTTTTTT
CDR3 length: 15
J gene: TRBJ1-4
V gene: TRBV2
clone size: -
D gene: TRBD1

CDR3 protein: CASSPTGDQPQHF
CDR3 DNA: TGTGCCAGTAGTCCCACAGGGGACCAGCCCCAGCATTTT
CDR3 length: 13
J gene: TRBJ1-5
V gene: TRBV19
clone size: -
D gene: TRBD1

CDR3 protein: CASSLEGRRDEQYF
CDR3 DNA: TGCGCCAGCAGCTTAGAAGGGAGGAGGGACGAGCAGTACTTC
CDR3 length: 14
J gene: TRBJ2-7
V gene: TRBV5-1
clone size: -
D gene: -